The sequence of this T cell receptor (beta chain) was determined in a study of shared clonotypes between healthy human individuals. Only in-frame clones appear in the TCRdb table, and some are missing; sequencing was by immunoSEQ multiplex PCR. This table holds some 2.4 million clones, over 85% found once. CDR1 and CDR2 from the germline V gene are MNHEY and SMNVEV (reference sequence). The V gene lost 0 bases and the J gene lost 8 bases, with 7 bases spanning the gap. The CDR3 loop spans 12 amino acids. Points on this clone: The sample has other DNA sequences that encode this CDR3 too.

The rearrangement links TRBV27 to TRBJ1-2, with a possible D match to TRBD1 (5 bases). This receptor was identified in a man aged 18-30 years in good health. Some clones in this sample may be carry-over from other donors' samples. Sequencing was done on a sample of naive CD4+ T cells from PBMCs. As for subset: CD45RA+ positively selected. The CDR3 DNA follows: TGTGCCAGCAGTTTATCAGGGGACGGCTACACCTTC. As protein: CASSLSGDGYTF.